The clone carrying this T cell receptor beta chain came up once. The record originates from a study of cytomegalovirus exposure and HLA in healthy donors. The V gene lost 4 bases and the J gene lost 0 bases, with 19 bases spanning the gap. The CDR3 has 18 amino acids. The germline gives CDR1 LNHDA, CDR2 SQIVND (reference sequence). PCR used 60 Vbeta primers and 13 Jbeta primers. Some clones are missing from TCRdb's copy, which holds only in-frame ones; the method was immunoSEQ multiplex PCR. This table has 75,000 to 90,000 clones, around 73% appearing once. The sequenced sample was PBMCs. V gene TRBV19 combines with J gene TRBJ1-3; D is perhaps TRBD1 (5 bases). This TCR derives from a man in his fifties in good health and CMV-seronegative. CDR3 DNA sequence: TGTGCCAGTAGTAATACAGGAACACCAACTGCCTCTGGAAACACCATATATTTT. This codes for CASSNTGTPTASGNTIYF.